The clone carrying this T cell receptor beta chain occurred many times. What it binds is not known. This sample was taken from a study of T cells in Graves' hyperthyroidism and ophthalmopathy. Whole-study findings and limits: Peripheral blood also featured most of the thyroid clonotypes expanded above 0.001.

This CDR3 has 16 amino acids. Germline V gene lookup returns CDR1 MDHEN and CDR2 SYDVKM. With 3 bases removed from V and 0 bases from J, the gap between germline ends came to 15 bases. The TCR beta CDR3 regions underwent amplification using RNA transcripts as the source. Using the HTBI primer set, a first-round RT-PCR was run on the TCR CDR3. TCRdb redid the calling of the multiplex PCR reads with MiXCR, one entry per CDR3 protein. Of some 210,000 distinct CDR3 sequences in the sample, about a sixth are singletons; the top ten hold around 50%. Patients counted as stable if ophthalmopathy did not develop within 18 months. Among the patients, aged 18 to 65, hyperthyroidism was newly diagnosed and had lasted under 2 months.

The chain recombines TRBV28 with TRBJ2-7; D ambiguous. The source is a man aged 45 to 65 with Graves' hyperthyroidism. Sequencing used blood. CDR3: CASSFDTNTPSYEQYF. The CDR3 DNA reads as TGTGCCAGCAGTTTCGACACTAATACCCCCTCCTACGAGCAGTACTTC.